The sequence of this TCR beta chain was determined in a study of cytomegalovirus exposure and HLA in healthy donors. Study context: Early on, a data release was issued that held roughly 84 million unique TCRs from HLA-typed donors.

The PCR had 60 Vbeta and 13 Jbeta primers. The repertoire was sequenced with immunoSEQ multiplex PCR; TCRdb's copy has only in-frame clones and lacks some. The sample lists 150,000 to 200,000 clones, about 65% seen once, with approximately 1.5% in the top ten. Notes on the study in general: The study had only CMV serostatus as immune exposure information.

V was cut by 0 bases and J by 6 bases, with 7 bases left in between. Germline V gives CDR1 GTSNPN, CDR2 SVGIG (reference sequence). The length of the CDR3 is 12 residues. Of note for this clone: What it binds is not known.

Sequenced: PBMCs. This clonotype originated in a girl aged 10 to 17 in good health and CMV-seronegative. This chain joins TRBV30 and TRBJ2-3, with no clear D. As DNA, the CDR3 is TGTGCCTGGAGTGTACTCGGGGATACGCAGTATTTT. It encodes CAWSVLGDTQYF.